What follows are 12 T cell receptor beta chains derived from one specimen sequenced in a study of cytomegalovirus exposure and HLA in healthy donors. The PCR used 60 Vbeta and 13 Jbeta primers. Profiled with immunoSEQ multiplex PCR; TCRdb holds only in-frame clones, not every one. Of about 160,000 clones listed, approximately 81% are singletons. The source material was PBMCs. These receptors originate from a male donor in good health and CMV-seronegative.

This clone was seen only once. The CDR3 region is CASSYPPGQGAETQYF. The DNA of the CDR3 is TGCGCCAGCAGCTACCCTCCGGGACAGGGGGCAGAGACCCAGTACTTC. The chain recombines TRBV4-3 with TRBJ2-5; the match to TRBD1 covers 12 bases. The V and J ends lost 5 bases and 4 bases, in that order; junction bases with no gene match: 8. Germline-derived CDR1 and CDR2 are LGHNA and YSLEER. This CDR3 is 16 amino acids long.

This chain joins TRBV6-5 and TRBJ1-2, with 7 bases identical to TRBD1. The CDR3 runs 14 residues. CDR1 is MNHEY, CDR2 SVGAGI, per germline. Losses at the gene ends were 2 bases for V and 4 bases for J; bases not matched to a gene: 4. Here the CDR3 reads CASSYGTATYGYTF. CDR3 sequence (DNA): TGTGCCAGCAGTTACGGGACAGCAACCTATGGCTACACCTTC.

J is TRBJ1-5 and V is TRBV30; D uncertain. CDR3 length: 12 residues. V gave up 2 bases and J gave up 7 bases, with 9 bases separating them. CDR1 and CDR2 (germline): GTSNPN, SVGIG (reference sequence). This chain's CDR3 is CAWSTWRQPQHF. Written as DNA, the CDR3 is TGTGCCTGGAGTACATGGAGGCAGCCCCAGCATTTT. Together with reference TRBV30 and TRBJ1-5, the CDR3 gives the full variable domain: SQTIHQWPATLVQPVGSPLSLECTVEGTSNPNLYWYRQAAGRGLQLLFYSVGIGQISSEVPQNLSASRPQDRQFILSSKKLLLSDSGFYLCAWSTWRQPQHFGDGTRLSIL.

The chain uses TRBV11-2 and TRBJ1-4, with TRBD1 as a possible D gene (5 bases). Trimming stripped 5 bases from V and 7 bases from J, with 17 bases between. The CDR3 has 15 amino acids. Germline V gene lookup returns CDR1 SGHAT and CDR2 FQNNGV. The CDR3 DNA reads as TGTGCCAGCAGCCCCTCGGCGGCGGGGACTGAAAAACTGTTTTTT. It translates to CASSPSAAGTEKLFF.

A few counts support this clone. V usage is TRBV4-3 and J usage is TRBJ2-7; 9 bases align to TRBD2. The trim removed 3 bases at V and 3 bases at J, leaving 6 bases unmatched. CDR1 and CDR2 from the germline V gene are LGHNA and YSLEER. The CDR3 totals 15 residues. CDR3 nucleotides: TGCGCCAGCAGCCAGGAAGCGGGGGGAAACTACGAGCAGTACTTC. It encodes CASSQEAGGNYEQYF.

This chain uses TRBV7-8 with TRBJ1-5; tentatively, D is TRBD1 (5 bases). The CDR3 spans 14 residues. Germline V gene sequence: CDR1 SGHVS, CDR2 FQNEAQ. Trimming took 2 bases from V and 1 from J, leaving 6 bases between them. The CDR3 here is CASSLRQSNQPQHF. The CDR3 DNA follows: TGTGCCAGCAGCTTAAGACAGAGCAATCAGCCCCAGCATTTT.

Points on this clone: The junction differs from germline at one of its ends, possibly a read error. The chain recombines TRBV7-8 with TRBJ1-2; 10 positions agree with TRBD1. Germline CDR1 and CDR2: SGHVS and FQNEAQ. CDR3 length: 15 amino acids. The CDR3 DNA reads as TGTGCCAGCAGCTTAGGACAGGGGGCGGGCTATGGCTACCCCTTC. This sequence encodes CASSLGQGAGYGYPF.

The CDR3 sequence: CASSEGQGFSTNYGYTF. CDR3 sequence (DNA): TGTGCCAGCAGTGAGGGACAGGGATTTTCCACTAACTATGGCTACACCTTC. The chain joins TRBV6-1 to TRBJ1-2; 9 nucleotides agree with TRBD1. The CDR3 runs to 17 residues. Trimming at V came to 3 bases and at J to 0 bases, leaving 8 bases not matched to a gene. Germline V gives CDR1 MNHNS, CDR2 SASEGT.

The chain has TRBV7-2 and TRBJ2-1; 13 positions match TRBD2. The V and J ends lost 3 bases and 2 bases, in that order; junction bases with no gene match: 7. The CDR3 loop spans 18 amino acids. Per germline, CDR1 SGHTA and CDR2 FQGNSA. CDR3 amino acids: CASSFLGLAGVTYNEQFF. In DNA form, the CDR3 reads TGTGCCAGCAGCTTTCTAGGACTAGCGGGGGTTACCTACAATGAGCAGTTCTTC.

The chain couples TRBV6-6 to TRBJ2-7; the match to TRBD1 covers 7 bases. CDR3 length: 13 amino acids. After removal of 8 bases from V and 0 bases from J, the junction contained 4 bases not matched to a gene. Looked up from germline, CDR1 is MNHNY and CDR2 is SVGAGI (reference sequence). The CDR3 is CASQGTDSYEQYF. CDR3 nucleotide sequence: TGTGCCAGCCAAGGGACAGACTCCTACGAGCAGTACTTC.

The chain uses TRBV7-3 and TRBJ2-1; possible D gene TRBD2, 6 bases. This CDR3 has 15 amino acids. The ends were cut back, 1 base at V and 4 bases at J, with 11 bases in the middle. Germline V lookup: CDR1 SGHTA, CDR2 FQGTGA. Here the CDR3 DNA reads TGTGCCAGCAGCTTAAATTTCGGACTATACAATGAGCAGTTCTTC. It translates to CASSLNFGLYNEQFF.

This sequence joins TRBV28 and TRBJ2-6; D not resolved. Germline assignment: CDR1 MDHEN and CDR2 SYDVKM. The CDR3 contains 16 residues. Trimming removed 2 bases at V and 0 bases at J, with 8 bases between. The CDR3 nucleotides read TGTGCCAGCAGTTTACACGGTAGCTCTGGGGCCAACGTCCTGACTTTC. It yields the protein CASSLHGSSGANVLTF. The whole variable domain, remainder taken from reference TRBV28 and TRBJ2-6, is DVKVTQSSRYLVKRTGEKVFLECVQDMDHENMFWYRQDPGLGLRLIYFSYDVKMKEKGDIPEGYSVSREKKERFSLILESASTNQTSMYLCASSLHGSSGANVLTFGAGSRLTVL.